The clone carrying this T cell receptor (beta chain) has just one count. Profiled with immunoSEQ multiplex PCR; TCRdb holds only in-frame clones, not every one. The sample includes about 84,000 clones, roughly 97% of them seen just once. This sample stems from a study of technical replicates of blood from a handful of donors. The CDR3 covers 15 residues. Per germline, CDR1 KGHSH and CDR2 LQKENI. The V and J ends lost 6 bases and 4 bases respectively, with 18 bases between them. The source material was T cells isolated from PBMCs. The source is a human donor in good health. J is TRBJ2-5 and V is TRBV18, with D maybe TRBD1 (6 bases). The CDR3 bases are TGTGCCAGCTCCCTAACGACAGGACCAGGAGAGACCCAGTACTTC. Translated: CASSLTTGPGETQYF.